This is a list of T cell receptor beta chains from one sample in a study of blood T cell repertoires in COVID-19. The data were produced by immunoSEQ multiplex PCR, yet TCRdb's version contains in-frame clones alone and is incomplete. The table records roughly 380,000 clones, around 84% of them present only once. The sample was peripheral blood. These TCRs come from a woman between 18 and 29 years old with acute or convalescent COVID-19. CDR3s include the opening cysteine and the closing phenylalanine or tryptophan. A D gene is named only where the DNA matches it firmly. The listing skips clone size in some rows; elsewhere it reads once, few, many or a size class.

TRBV29-1	TRBJ2-5	NA	NA	TGCAGCTCCGAAAATGAAGGGGGAGAGACCCAGTACTTC	CSSENEGGETQYF
TRBV4-1	TRBJ2-1	TRBD2	once	TGCGCCAGCAGCCAAGATCCAGCGGGAGGGCCCAATGAGCAGTTCTTC	CASSQDPAGGPNEQFF
TRBV5-1	TRBJ2-2	TRBD2	NA	TGCGCCAGCAGCTTGGGGACTAGCGGGAGGGCCGTGGCCGGGGAGCTGTTTTTT	CASSLGTSGRAVAGELFF
TRBV11-2	TRBJ1-1	NA	NA	TGTGCCAGCAGCTTAGATCGTTTTTTGACTGAAGCTTTCTTT	CASSLDRFLTEAFF
TRBV27	TRBJ2-1	NA	few	TGTGCCAGCAGTTTATTACACCCCTCCATGTCCCATGAGCAGTTCTTC	CASSLLHPSMSHEQFF
TRBV3-1/TRBV3-2	TRBJ2-7	NA	NA	TGTGCCAGCAGCCAAGGGTTTGGCCCCTACGAGCAGTACTTC	CASSQGFGPYEQYF
TRBV7-9	TRBJ2-7	TRBD2	NA	TGTGCCAGCAGCCCTAGATTCTATAGCGGGAGGGCCTCCTACGAGCAGTACTTC	CASSPRFYSGRASYEQYF
TRBV24-1	TRBJ1-3	NA	few	TGTGCCACCAGTGATTTGGCCCAGGGCATACTCTCTGGAAACACCATATATTTT	CATSDLAQGILSGNTIYF
TRBV28	TRBJ1-2	TRBD1	NA	TGTGCCAGCGGGTCAGGGGGCATCCCTTTTAACTATGGCTACACCTTC	CASGSGGIPFNYGYTF
TRBV6-5	TRBJ1-1	NA	NA	TGTGCCAGCAGAGGGGGCACTGAAGCTTTCTTT	CASRGGTEAFF
TRBV7-3	TRBJ2-3	TRBD1	few	TGTGCCAGCAGCTCCCAGGGACAGGGGGGTACGCAGTATTTT	CASSSQGQGGTQYF
TRBV19	TRBJ2-1	TRBD2	once	TGTGCCAGTAGTCTCCTAGCGGATTCCTACAATGAGCAGTTCTTC	CASSLLADSYNEQFF
TRBV5-1	TRBJ2-1	NA	NA	TGCGCCAGCAGCTTCGACATCTATGAGCAGTTCTTC	CASSFDIYEQFF
TRBV5-1	TRBJ2-2	NA	NA	TGCGCCAGCAGCTCGGGACTCTCCGGCACCGGGGAGCTGTTTTTT	CASSSGLSGTGELFF
TRBV30	TRBJ2-7	TRBD1	NA	TGTGCCTGGAGTGGCACCGGGACAGGGGTCCACGAGCAGTACTTC	CAWSGTGTGVHEQYF
TRBV7-8	TRBJ1-6	TRBD1	NA	TGTGCCAGCAGCCCACACCCAACAGGGGATTTCTATAATTCACCCCTCCACTTT	CASSPHPTGDFYNSPLHF
TRBV14	TRBJ1-2	TRBD1	NA	TGTGCCAGCAGCCACCGACAGGGTTCCCTTGCGAACTATGGCTACACCTTC	CASSHRQGSLANYGYTF
TRBV13	TRBJ1-2	NA	NA	TGTGCCAGCACCTCCGAAGATGCGGGGCGAAATGGCTACACCTTC	CASTSEDAGRNGYTF
TRBV6-4	TRBJ1-6	TRBD1	NA	TGTGCCAGCAGTGCAACAGGGGACTATAATTCACCCCTCCACTTT	CASSATGDYNSPLHF
TRBV12-3/TRBV12-4	TRBJ1-1	NA	once	TGTGCCAGCAGTTTCGGGGGGGGAACTGAAGCTTTCTTT	CASSFGGGTEAFF
TRBV6-5	TRBJ2-6	NA	NA	TGTGCCAGCAGTTATTTCGCGGACTCTGGGGCCAACGTCCTGACTTTC	CASSYFADSGANVLTF
TRBV10-3	TRBJ2-1	TRBD2	NA	TGTGCCATCAGTGAGTCAGCGGGGGTGCCCGTAGCAGGGTATTTGAATGAGCAGTTCTTC	CAISESAGVPVAGYLNEQFF
TRBV5-4	TRBJ1-4	TRBD1	NA	TGTGCCAGCAGCTTGCGACAGGGGGCAAATGAAAAACTGTTTTTT	CASSLRQGANEKLFF
TRBV28	TRBJ1-2	NA	NA	TGTGCCAGCAGCCTAGGACAGAACTATGGCTACACCTTC	CASSLGQNYGYTF
TRBV5-1	TRBJ2-3	TRBD2	NA	TGCGCCAGCAGCTTCGGGGGGGGCGCCACAGATACGCAGTATTTT	CASSFGGGATDTQYF
TRBV5-4	TRBJ1-1	NA	NA	TGTGCCAGCAGCTTGCCAGAACAGTACGAAGGCACTGAAGCTTTCTTT	CASSLPEQYEGTEAFF
TRBV6-1	TRBJ1-4	TRBD1	few	TGTGCCAGCAGTGACCCCCACAGGGGGTTGGGAAAACTGTTTTTT	CASSDPHRGLGKLFF
TRBV12-5	TRBJ1-1	NA	NA	TGTGCTGGCGAGGCAAGTACCATGAACACTGAAGCTTTCTTT	CAGEASTMNTEAFF
TRBV30	TRBJ2-6	NA	NA	TGTGCCTGGAGTATTGCCAGCGATGCTCTGGGGGCCAACGTCCTGACTTTC	CAWSIASDALGANVLTF
TRBV28	TRBJ1-2	NA	NA	TGTGCCAGCAGCCTCGGGACACCTTATGGCTACACCTTC	CASSLGTPYGYTF
TRBV12-5	TRBJ1-1	NA	few	TGTGCTAGTGGTCGGGGGACTGAAGCTTTCTTT	CASGRGTEAFF
TRBV3-1/TRBV3-2	TRBJ2-4	NA	NA	TGTGCCAGCAGCCAAGAGGACGGGGGAGCCAAAAACATTCAGTACTTC	CASSQEDGGAKNIQYF
TRBV10-3	TRBJ2-1	TRBD2	NA	TGTGCCATCAGTGGACAACTAGCGGGAGGGCTATCTGAGCAGTTCTTC	CAISGQLAGGLSEQFF
TRBV12-5	TRBJ2-1	TRBD1	NA	TGTGCTAGTGGCTCGGGACAGGGGGGGGTGAATGAGCAGTTCTTC	CASGSGQGGVNEQFF
TRBV5-1	TRBJ1-4	NA	NA	TGCGCCAGCAGCTTGAGGGGAGGAATAGAAGAAAAACTGTTTTTT	CASSLRGGIEEKLFF
TRBV19	TRBJ1-5	NA	few	TGTGCCAGTAGTATGGTGGCAGTATATAGCAATCAGCCCCAGCATTTT	CASSMVAVYSNQPQHF
TRBV9	TRBJ1-2	NA	NA	TGTGCCAGCAGCGCGACAGACTATGGCTACACCTTC	CASSATDYGYTF
TRBV4-1	TRBJ1-5	NA	NA	TGCGCCAGCAGCCAAGTACAGGGAAGCAATCAGCCCCAGCATTTT	CASSQVQGSNQPQHF
TRBV2	TRBJ2-1	TRBD2	NA	TGTGCCAGCAGTGCGAGGACTAGCGGGAACCCATTCTCCTACAATGAGCAGTTCTTC	CASSARTSGNPFSYNEQFF